Here is one TCR beta chain with its context. The antigen remains unidentified. Germline V lookup: CDR1 SQVTM, CDR2 ANQGSEA. Deletions cut 4 bases from V and 3 bases from J, with 16 bases between. This CDR3 is built from 14 residues. The data stem from a study of CD8 T cells in ankylosing spondylitis. General study results and limits: Disease-linked clones were reportedly significantly enriched in matched ankylosing spondylitis synovial fluid. Ankylosing spondylitis blood seemed to carry a telltale TCR beta motif made of roughly 8 highly homologous variants.

Preparation of TCR beta libraries was done by quantitative 5'-RACE with molecular barcodes. A single record per CDR3 protein comes from TCRdb applying MiXCR to the 5' RACE reads. The data contain fewer than 750,000 distinct CDR3 sequences, 19% of them singletons. This receptor was taken from a male donor with ankylosing spondylitis. The material sequenced was blood, either unsorted or a sorted T cell fraction (not recorded which). The chain has TRBV29-1 and TRBJ2-7; D possibly corresponds to TRBD1 (7 bases). The CDR3 loop is CSVGTTGDGYEQYF. CDR3 DNA: TGCAGCGTTGGGACTACAGGGGATGGCTACGAGCAGTACTTC.